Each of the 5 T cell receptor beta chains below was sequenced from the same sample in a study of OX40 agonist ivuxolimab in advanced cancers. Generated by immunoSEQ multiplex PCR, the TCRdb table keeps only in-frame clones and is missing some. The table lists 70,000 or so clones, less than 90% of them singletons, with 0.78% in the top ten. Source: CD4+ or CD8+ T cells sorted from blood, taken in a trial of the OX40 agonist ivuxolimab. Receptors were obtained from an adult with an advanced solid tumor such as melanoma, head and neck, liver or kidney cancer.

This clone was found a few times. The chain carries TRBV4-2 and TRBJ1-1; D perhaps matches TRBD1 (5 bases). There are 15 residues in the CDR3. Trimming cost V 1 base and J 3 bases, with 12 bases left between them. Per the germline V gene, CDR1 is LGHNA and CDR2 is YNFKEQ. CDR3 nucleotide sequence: TGTGCCAGCAGCCAAGTGTCGGGGCGGGACACTGAAGCTTTCTTT. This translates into CASSQVSGRDTEAFF.

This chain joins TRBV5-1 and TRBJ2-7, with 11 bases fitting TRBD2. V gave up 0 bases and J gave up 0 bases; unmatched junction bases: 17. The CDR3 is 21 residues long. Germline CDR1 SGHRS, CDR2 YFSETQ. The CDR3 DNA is TGCGCCAGCAGCTTGGGAAGGGCAACTAGCGGGAGTATCCTAATCTCCTACGAGCAGTACTTC. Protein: CASSLGRATSGSILISYEQYF. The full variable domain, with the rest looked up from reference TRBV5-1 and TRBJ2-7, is KAGVTQTPRYLIKTRGQQVTLSCSPISGHRSVSWYQQTPGQGLQFLFEYFSETQRNKGNFPGRFSGRQFSNSRSEMNVSTLELGDSALYLCASSLGRATSGSILISYEQYFGPGTRLTVT.

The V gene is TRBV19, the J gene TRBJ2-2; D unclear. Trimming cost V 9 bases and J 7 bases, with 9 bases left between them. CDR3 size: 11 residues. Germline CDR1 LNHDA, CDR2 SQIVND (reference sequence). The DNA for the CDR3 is TGTGCCAGCAAATTTAGCGGGGAGCTGTTTTTT. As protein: CASKFSGELFF.

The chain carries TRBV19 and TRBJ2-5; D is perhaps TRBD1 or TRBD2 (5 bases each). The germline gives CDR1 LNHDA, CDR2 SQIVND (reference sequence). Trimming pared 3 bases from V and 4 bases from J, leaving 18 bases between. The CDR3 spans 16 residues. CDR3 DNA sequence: TGTGCCAGTAGTATGTGGATGAGGGGCGCAGGAGAGACCCAGTACTTC. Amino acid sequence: CASSMWMRGAGETQYF.

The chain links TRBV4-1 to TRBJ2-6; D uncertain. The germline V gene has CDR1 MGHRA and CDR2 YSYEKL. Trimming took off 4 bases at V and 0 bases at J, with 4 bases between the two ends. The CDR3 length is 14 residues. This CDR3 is CASSRSSGANVLTF. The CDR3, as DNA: TGCGCCAGCAGCCGTAGCTCTGGGGCCAACGTCCTGACTTTC.